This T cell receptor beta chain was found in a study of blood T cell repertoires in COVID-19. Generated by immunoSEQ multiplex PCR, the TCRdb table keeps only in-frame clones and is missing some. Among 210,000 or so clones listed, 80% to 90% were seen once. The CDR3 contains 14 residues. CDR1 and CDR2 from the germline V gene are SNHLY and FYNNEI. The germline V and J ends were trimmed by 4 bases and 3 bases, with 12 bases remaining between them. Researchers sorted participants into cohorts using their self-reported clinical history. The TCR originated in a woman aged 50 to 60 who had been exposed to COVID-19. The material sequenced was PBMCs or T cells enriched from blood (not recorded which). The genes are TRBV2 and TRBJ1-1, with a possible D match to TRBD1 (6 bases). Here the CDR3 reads CASSVGQGYTEAFF. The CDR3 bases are TGTGCCAGCAGTGTGGGCCAGGGGTACACTGAAGCTTTCTTT. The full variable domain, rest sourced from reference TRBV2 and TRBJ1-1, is EPEVTQTPSHQVTQMGQEVILRCVPISNHLYFYWYRQILGQKVEFLVSFYNNEISEKSEIFDDQFSVERPDGSNFTLKIRSTKLEDSAMYFCASSVGQGYTEAFFGQGTRLTVV.